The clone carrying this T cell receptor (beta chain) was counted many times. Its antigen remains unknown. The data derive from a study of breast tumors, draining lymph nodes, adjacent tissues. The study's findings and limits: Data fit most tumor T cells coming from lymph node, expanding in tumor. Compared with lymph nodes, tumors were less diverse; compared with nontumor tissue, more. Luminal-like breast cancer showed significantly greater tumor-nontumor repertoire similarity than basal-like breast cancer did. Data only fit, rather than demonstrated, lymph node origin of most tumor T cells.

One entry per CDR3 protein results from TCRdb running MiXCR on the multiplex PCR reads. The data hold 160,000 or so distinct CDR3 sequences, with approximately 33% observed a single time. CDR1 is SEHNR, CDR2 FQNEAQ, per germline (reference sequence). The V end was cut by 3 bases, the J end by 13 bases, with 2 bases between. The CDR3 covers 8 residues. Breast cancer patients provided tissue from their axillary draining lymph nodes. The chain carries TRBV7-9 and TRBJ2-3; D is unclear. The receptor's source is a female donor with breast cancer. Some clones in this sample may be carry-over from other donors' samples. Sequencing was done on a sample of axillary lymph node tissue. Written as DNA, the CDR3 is TGTGCCAGCAGCTTGGAGTATTTT. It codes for CASSLEYF.